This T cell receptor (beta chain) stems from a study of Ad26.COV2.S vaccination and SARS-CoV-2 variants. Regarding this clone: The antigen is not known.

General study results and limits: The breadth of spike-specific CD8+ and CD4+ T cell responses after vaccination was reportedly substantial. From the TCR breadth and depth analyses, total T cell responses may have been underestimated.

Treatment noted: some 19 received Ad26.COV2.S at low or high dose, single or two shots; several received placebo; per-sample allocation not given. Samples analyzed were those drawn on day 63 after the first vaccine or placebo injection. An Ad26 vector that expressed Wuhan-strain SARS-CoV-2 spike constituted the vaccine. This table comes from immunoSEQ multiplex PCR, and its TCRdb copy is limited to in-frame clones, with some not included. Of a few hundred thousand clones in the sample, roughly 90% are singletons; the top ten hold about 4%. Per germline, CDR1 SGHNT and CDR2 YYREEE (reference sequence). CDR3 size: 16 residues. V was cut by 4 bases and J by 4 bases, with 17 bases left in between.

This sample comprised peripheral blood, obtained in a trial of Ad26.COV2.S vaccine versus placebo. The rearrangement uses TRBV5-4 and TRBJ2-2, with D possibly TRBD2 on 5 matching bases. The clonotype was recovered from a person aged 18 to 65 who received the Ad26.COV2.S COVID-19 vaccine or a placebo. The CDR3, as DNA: TGTGCCAGCAGCCCCACGGGGTCTCGGGGCACCGGGGAGCTGTTTTTT. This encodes CASSPTGSRGTGELFF.